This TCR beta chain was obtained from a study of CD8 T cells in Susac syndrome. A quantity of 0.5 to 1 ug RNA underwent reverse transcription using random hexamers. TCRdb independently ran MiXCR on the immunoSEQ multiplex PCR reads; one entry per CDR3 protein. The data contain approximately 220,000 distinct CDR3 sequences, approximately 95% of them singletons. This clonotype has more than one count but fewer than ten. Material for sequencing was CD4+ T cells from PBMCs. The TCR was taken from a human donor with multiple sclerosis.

The CDR3 sequence: CASSQGGGAYEQYF. The CDR3 region has the DNA TGTGCCAGCAGCCAAGGGGGAGGCGCCTACGAGCAGTACTTC. This chain uses TRBV3-1 with TRBJ2-7; a weak D match, TRBD2 (6 bases). Germline V CDR1 and CDR2: LGHDT, YNNKEL (reference sequence). Deletions cut 1 base from V and 2 bases from J, with 9 bases between. This CDR3 has 14 amino acids.